The entry below describes one T cell receptor (beta chain). Authors' analysis steps: Reference gene primers were amplified, and this amplification served to estimate nucleated cell counts. The data were produced by immunoSEQ multiplex PCR, yet TCRdb's version contains in-frame clones alone and is incomplete. D and trimming were read from the DNA, whereas the V and J calls and clone size are those reported in that table. The sample has around 120,000 clones, 88% seen once. The data derive from a study of blood T cell repertoires in COVID-19. The wider study: Samples came from the United States, Italy and Spain, spanning acute and convalescent COVID-19. The analysed material was cDNA or gDNA that came from T cells, B-cell-depleted T cells, or PBMCs.

This receptor was identified in a human donor in a cohort sampled during active COVID-19. Sequenced sample: peripheral blood.

The DNA of the CDR3 is TGCGCCAGCAGCCAAGGACCGGACATCTCCTACGAGCAGTACTTC. Its protein product is CASSQGPDISYEQYF. The chain combines TRBV4-1 with TRBJ2-7; a weak D match, TRBD1 (5 bases). Germline lookup yields CDR1 MGHRA and CDR2 YSYEKL. This CDR3 region has 15 residues. The V gene lost 1 base and the J gene lost 0 bases, with 10 bases spanning the gap.